These 8 T cell receptor beta chains came from one sample sequenced in a study of Graves' ophthalmopathy and Graves' hyperthyroidism. RNA transcripts yielded amplified TCR beta CDR3 regions. First-round RT-PCR employed HTBI primers, with a second-round multiplex PCR after it. Each CDR3 protein is one row after TCRdb ran MiXCR on the multiplex PCR reads. The sample holds around 1,000,000 distinct CDR3 sequences; about 40% are singletons and the top ten take 11%. The material sequenced was peripheral blood or thyroid tissue (not recorded which). These receptors all stem from an adult man with Graves' hyperthyroidism.

This clonotype came up once. Sequence at one end of the junction differs from germline and may be a read error. The V and J genes are TRBV10-2 and TRBJ2-7; 7 bases align to TRBD2. Germline V CDR1 and CDR2: WSHSY, SAAADI. The CDR3 totals 12 residues. The CDR3 protein is CASSESLAGVHF. As DNA, the CDR3 is TGCGCCAGCAGTGAGTCTTTGGCGGGAGTGCACTTC.

This clonotype has just a few counts. An end of the junction does not agree with germline; a read error may underlie this. The chain couples TRBV7-9 to TRBJ1-5, with a weak D call TRBD1 (5 bases). The CDR3 runs to 15 residues. Germline V lookup: CDR1 SEHNR, CDR2 FQNEAQ (reference sequence). CDR3 DNA sequence: TGCGCCAGCAGCCCATGGGACTCCTTCAATCAGCCCCAGCATTTT. It codes for CASSPWDSFNQPQHF. The full variable domain, in which reference TRBV7-9 and TRBJ1-5 provide the parts outside the CDR3, is DTGVSQNPRHKITKRGQNVTFRCDPISEHNRLYWYRQTLGQGPEFLTYFQNEAQLEKSRLLSDRFSAERPKGSFSTLEIQRTEQGDSAMYLCASSPWDSFNQPQHFGDGTRLSIL.

This clonotype was picked up many times. The chain combines TRBV20-1 with TRBJ2-5, with D possibly matching TRBD1 (6 bases). The CDR3 totals 12 residues. Germline CDR1 DFQATT, CDR2 SNEGSKA (reference sequence). The V and J ends lost 6 bases and 4 bases respectively, with 12 bases between them. The CDR3 reads CSAYRVGETQYF. The CDR3 coding sequence is TGCAGTGCCTACAGGGTCGGAGAGACCCAGTACTTC.

This clonotype was detected once. This chain joins TRBV29-1 and TRBJ2-2, with TRBD2 as a possible D gene (5 bases). Germline V gene sequence: CDR1 SQVTM, CDR2 ANQGSEA. The CDR3 has 13 amino acids. V gave up 0 bases and J gave up 4 bases, with 6 bases separating them. CDR3: CSVEEEATGELFF. In DNA form, the CDR3 reads TGCAGCGTTGAAGAGGAGGCCACCGGGGAGCTGTTTTTT.

On this clonotype: A read error may be the cause here, since a much bigger clone is one base away. This sequence joins TRBV7-6 and TRBJ2-7, with 11 nucleotides matching TRBD2. CDR3 length: 15 amino acids. The V gene's germline CDR1 is SGHVS and CDR2 FNYEAQ. CDR3 coding DNA: TGTGCCAGCGGGAGACTAGCGGGATACTCCTACGAGCAGTGCTTC. This encodes CASGRLAGYSYEQCF.

Ten or more counts support this clonotype. The chain uses TRBV2 and TRBJ2-7; D is possibly TRBD2 (5 bases). V shed 8 bases and J shed 2 bases, with 13 bases lying between them. This CDR3 contains 13 residues. The germline V gene has CDR1 SNHLY and CDR2 FYNNEI. CDR3 nucleotides: TGTGCCAGCGGGGTGAGCGGAACCTACGAGCAGTACTTC. Amino acids: CASGVSGTYEQYF.

V usage is TRBV7-9 and J usage is TRBJ1-5, with D unresolved. V dropped 8 bases and J dropped 2 bases, with 19 bases sitting between them. Germline V gene lookup returns CDR1 SEHNR and CDR2 FQNEAQ (reference sequence). This CDR3 spans 16 amino acids. CDR3 sequence reads: CASGGLLDTGNQPQHF. In DNA form, the CDR3 reads TGTGCCAGCGGTGGACTGCTGGATACGGGCAATCAGCCCCAGCATTTT.

The chain recombines TRBV29-1 with TRBJ1-6; no reliable D call. Trimming removed 8 bases at V and 8 bases at J, with 19 bases between. Germline CDR1 SQVTM, CDR2 ANQGSEA. The CDR3 covers 14 residues. CDR3 nucleotides: TGCAGCAGCCCTATTACGGGGTTGCATTCACCCCTCCACTTT. It specifies CSSPITGLHSPLHF.